Each of the 5 T cell receptor beta chains below was sequenced from the same sample in a study of T cell responses to AZD1222 COVID-19 vaccine. Sequenced by immunoSEQ multiplex PCR; TCRdb stores in-frame clones only, minus some. The sample lists roughly 120,000 clones, approximately 85% seen once, with 9.5% to 15% in the top ten. This material consisted of peripheral blood, taken on day 0 of MenACWY control vaccination. The origin of the receptors is an adult in good health.

V gene TRBV6-5 combines with J gene TRBJ2-1; D uncertain. Trimming pared 10 bases from V and 2 bases from J, leaving 15 bases between. The CDR3 is 14 residues long. Germline lookup yields CDR1 MNHEY and CDR2 SVGAGI. The DNA of the CDR3 is TGTGCCACCGCTCCGGCGGAAACCTACAATGAGCAGTTCTTC. Its translation: CATAPAETYNEQFF.

A single count supports this clone. The chain is built from TRBV9 and TRBJ1-2; D gene ambiguous. V was cut by 3 bases and J by 5 bases, with 11 bases left in between. This CDR3 region has 13 residues. The germline V gene has CDR1 SGDLS and CDR2 YYNGEE. The CDR3 reads CASSGRKAYGYTF. CDR3 bases: TGTGCCAGCAGCGGGAGGAAGGCTTATGGCTACACCTTC.

The V and J genes are TRBV27 and TRBJ2-4; 7 bases are a match to TRBD1. CDR3 length: 12 amino acids. The trim removed 10 bases at V and 6 bases at J, leaving 6 bases unmatched. Germline values: CDR1 MNHEY, CDR2 SMNVEV (reference sequence). The CDR3 is CATTGVANIQYF. The DNA of the CDR3 is TGTGCCACCACAGGGGTCGCAAACATTCAGTACTTC.

This chain connects TRBV10-3 to TRBJ1-5; no clear D gene. This CDR3 region has 13 residues. V lost 10 bases and J 0 bases, leaving 10 bases between the germline ends. From germline, CDR1 is ENHRY and CDR2 SYGVKD. CDR3 protein: CATGPYSNQPQHF. The CDR3 DNA follows: TGTGCCACCGGACCTTATAGCAATCAGCCCCAGCATTTT.

The J gene is TRBJ1-3, the V gene TRBV5-1, with D uncertain. From germline, CDR1 is SGHRS and CDR2 YFSETQ. The CDR3 sequence is 17 residues long. Trimming took off 4 bases at V and 0 bases at J, with 17 bases between the two ends. CDR3 protein: CASSPGGRINSGNTIYF. CDR3 bases: TGCGCCAGCAGCCCTGGAGGCAGGATCAACTCTGGAAACACCATATATTTT.